The rows below give T cell receptor beta chains drawn from one sample of a study of T cell responses to AZD1222 COVID-19 vaccine. Clones were sequenced by immunoSEQ multiplex PCR, and TCRdb holds only the in-frame ones, with some missing. The sample lists around 110,000 clones, about nine tenths seen once, with 8% in the top ten. The material sequenced was peripheral blood, taken 28 days after the second AZD1222 dose. The source of these receptors is an adult who received the AZD1222 COVID-19 vaccine. CDR3s include the opening cysteine and the closing phenylalanine or tryptophan. Each record gives: CDR3 protein, CDR3 DNA, V gene, clone size, J gene, D gene, CDR3 length. The D gene is left open where the match is weak. Size is omitted from some rows. Given values are once, few, many or a class for expanded clones.

CDR3aa: CASSLRPWVEANYGYTF; CDR3nt: TGTGCCAGCAGCTTACGGCCTTGGGTGGAGGCTAACTATGGCTACACCTTC; v_gene: TRBV7-2; abundance: NA; j_gene: TRBJ1-2; d_gene: NA; len: 17
CDR3aa: CASSRGSGANVLTF; CDR3nt: TGTGCCAGCAGCCGGGGGTCTGGGGCCAACGTCCTGACTTTC; v_gene: TRBV7-2; abundance: NA; j_gene: TRBJ2-6; d_gene: NA; len: 14
CDR3aa: CASSQATDTQYF; CDR3nt: TGTGCCAGCAGCCAAGCCACAGATACGCAGTATTTT; v_gene: TRBV3-1/TRBV3-2; abundance: NA; j_gene: TRBJ2-3; d_gene: NA; len: 12
CDR3aa: CASSPFGTSQTQYF; CDR3nt: TGTGCCAGCAGCCCATTTGGGACAAGTCAGACCCAGTACTTC; v_gene: TRBV7-9; abundance: NA; j_gene: TRBJ2-5; d_gene: NA; len: 14
CDR3aa: CASSLVLAGGPGELFF; CDR3nt: TGTGCCAGCAGCTTAGTGCTAGCGGGGGGGCCCGGGGAGCTGTTTTTT; v_gene: TRBV7-2; abundance: NA; j_gene: TRBJ2-2; d_gene: TRBD2; len: 16
CDR3aa: CASREEGGYSNQPQHF; CDR3nt: TGTGCCAGCAGAGAAGAGGGGGGATATAGCAATCAGCCCCAGCATTTT; v_gene: TRBV6-1; abundance: NA; j_gene: TRBJ1-5; d_gene: NA; len: 16
CDR3aa: CASSLTAGVGGELFF; CDR3nt: TGTGCCAGCAGCTTAACAGCGGGGGTTGGCGGGGAGCTGTTTTTT; v_gene: TRBV7-2; abundance: NA; j_gene: TRBJ2-2; d_gene: TRBD2; len: 15
CDR3aa: CASGSAGINEKLFF; CDR3nt: TGTGCTAGTGGTTCCGCAGGGATTAATGAAAAACTGTTTTTT; v_gene: TRBV12-5; abundance: NA; j_gene: TRBJ1-4; d_gene: NA; len: 14
CDR3aa: CASLGPFLAEHRETQYF; CDR3nt: TGTGCCAGCCTGGGTCCATTTTTAGCGGAGCACAGAGAGACCCAGTACTTC; v_gene: TRBV5-4; abundance: NA; j_gene: TRBJ2-5; d_gene: NA; len: 17
CDR3aa: CASSFRGEHEQFF; CDR3nt: TGTGCCAGCAGCTTCCGTGGGGAGCATGAGCAGTTCTTC; v_gene: TRBV11-3; abundance: NA; j_gene: TRBJ2-1; d_gene: NA; len: 13
CDR3aa: CASSSPIRDRAYSNQPQHF; CDR3nt: TGTGCCAGCAGCTCACCTATCCGGGACAGGGCCTATAGCAATCAGCCCCAGCATTTT; v_gene: TRBV7-8; abundance: NA; j_gene: TRBJ1-5; d_gene: TRBD1; len: 19
CDR3aa: CASSQDGDSLRWSYTF; CDR3nt: TGTGCCAGCAGCCAAGATGGAGACAGCTTACGATGGAGCTACACCTTC; v_gene: TRBV4-2; abundance: NA; j_gene: TRBJ1-2; d_gene: NA; len: 16
CDR3aa: CASSLAFYEQYF; CDR3nt: TGTGCCAGCAGCTTAGCGTTTTACGAGCAGTACTTC; v_gene: TRBV7-2; abundance: NA; j_gene: TRBJ2-7; d_gene: NA; len: 12
CDR3aa: CASSLDRSNEKLFF; CDR3nt: TGTGCCAGCAGCTTGGACAGGAGTAATGAAAAACTGTTTTTT; v_gene: TRBV7-2; abundance: NA; j_gene: TRBJ1-4; d_gene: TRBD1; len: 14
CDR3aa: CASSVSYEQYF; CDR3nt: TGTGCCAGCAGTGTTTCCTACGAGCAGTACTTC; v_gene: TRBV2; abundance: NA; j_gene: TRBJ2-7; d_gene: NA; len: 11
CDR3aa: CASSVDQAETQYF; CDR3nt: TGTGCCAGCAGCGTAGACCAGGCAGAGACCCAGTACTTC; v_gene: TRBV9; abundance: NA; j_gene: TRBJ2-5; d_gene: NA; len: 13
CDR3aa: CASAIQGFTDTQYF; CDR3nt: TGTGCCAGCGCAATACAGGGATTCACAGATACGCAGTATTTT; v_gene: TRBV6-5; abundance: NA; j_gene: TRBJ2-3; d_gene: NA; len: 14
CDR3aa: CASSLSSGGPVETQYF; CDR3nt: TGTGCCAGCAGCTTATCGTCGGGGGGGCCTGTAGAGACCCAGTACTTC; v_gene: TRBV7-2; abundance: NA; j_gene: TRBJ2-5; d_gene: TRBD2; len: 16
CDR3aa: CASSQGAVSPLHF; CDR3nt: TGTGCCAGCAGCCAAGGAGCCGTCTCACCCCTCCACTTT; v_gene: TRBV3-1/TRBV3-2; abundance: once; j_gene: TRBJ1-6; d_gene: NA; len: 13
CDR3aa: CASSYGAGQGGTEAFF; CDR3nt: TGTGCCAGCAGTTACGGGGCAGGCCAGGGTGGCACTGAAGCTTTCTTT; v_gene: TRBV6-5; abundance: NA; j_gene: TRBJ1-1; d_gene: NA; len: 16
CDR3aa: CASSQVGGGDNEQFF; CDR3nt: TGTGCTAGCAGTCAGGTGGGGGGGGGCGACAATGAGCAGTTCTTC; v_gene: TRBV7-7; abundance: NA; j_gene: TRBJ2-1; d_gene: NA; len: 15
CDR3aa: CASSLVLTQGDLHGYTF; CDR3nt: TGTGCCAGCAGCTTAGTTTTGACACAGGGGGACCTTCATGGCTACACCTTC; v_gene: TRBV7-9; abundance: NA; j_gene: TRBJ1-2; d_gene: TRBD1; len: 17
CDR3aa: CASSDVGNYGYTF; CDR3nt: TGTGCCAGCAGTGACGTCGGGAACTATGGCTACACCTTC; v_gene: TRBV2; abundance: NA; j_gene: TRBJ1-2; d_gene: NA; len: 13
CDR3aa: CASSTAGTVPTEQYF; CDR3nt: TGTGCCAGTAGTACCGCCGGGACAGTCCCAACCGAGCAGTACTTC; v_gene: TRBV19; abundance: NA; j_gene: TRBJ2-7; d_gene: TRBD1; len: 15
CDR3aa: CASSVEIGARGGELFF; CDR3nt: TGTGCCAGCAGCGTAGAGATAGGGGCAAGAGGCGGGGAGCTGTTTTTT; v_gene: TRBV9; abundance: NA; j_gene: TRBJ2-2; d_gene: NA; len: 16
CDR3aa: CASMSRDRDNEQFF; CDR3nt: TGTGCCAGCATGTCCCGGGACAGGGACAATGAGCAGTTCTTC; v_gene: TRBV2; abundance: once; j_gene: TRBJ2-1; d_gene: TRBD1; len: 14
CDR3aa: CASSLALAGGEKLFF; CDR3nt: TGCGCCAGCAGCTTGGCCCTGGCAGGGGGTGAAAAACTGTTTTTT; v_gene: TRBV5-1; abundance: NA; j_gene: TRBJ1-4; d_gene: TRBD1; len: 15
CDR3aa: CASSLDGTGSEKLFF; CDR3nt: TGCGCCAGCAGCTTGGATGGGACAGGGTCTGAAAAACTGTTTTTT; v_gene: TRBV5-1; abundance: NA; j_gene: TRBJ1-4; d_gene: TRBD1; len: 15
CDR3aa: CSAKHGDTQYF; CDR3nt: TGCAGTGCTAAGCACGGGGATACGCAGTATTTT; v_gene: TRBV20-1; abundance: NA; j_gene: TRBJ2-3; d_gene: NA; len: 11
CDR3aa: CASSPSDRGVGSAEAFF; CDR3nt: TGTGCCAGCAGCCCCTCAGACAGGGGGGTCGGTAGCGCTGAAGCTTTCTTT; v_gene: TRBV3-1/TRBV3-2; abundance: NA; j_gene: TRBJ1-1; d_gene: TRBD1; len: 17
CDR3aa: CASSDLGQGKSPLHF; CDR3nt: TGTGCCAGCTCCGACCTCGGACAGGGGAAATCACCCCTCCACTTT; v_gene: TRBV18; abundance: once; j_gene: TRBJ1-6; d_gene: TRBD1; len: 15
CDR3aa: CATSGGGSYNEQFF; CDR3nt: TGTGCCACCAGTGGGGGGGGCTCCTACAATGAGCAGTTCTTC; v_gene: TRBV24-1; abundance: NA; j_gene: TRBJ2-1; d_gene: TRBD2; len: 14
CDR3aa: CASSLGGTPYEQYF; CDR3nt: TGTGCCAGCAGTTTGGGAGGGACCCCATACGAGCAGTACTTC; v_gene: TRBV27; abundance: NA; j_gene: TRBJ2-7; d_gene: TRBD2; len: 14
CDR3aa: CASNPHSGGGDGYTF; CDR3nt: TGTGCCAGTAATCCCCATTCTGGAGGGGGCGATGGCTACACCTTC; v_gene: TRBV19; abundance: NA; j_gene: TRBJ1-2; d_gene: TRBD1; len: 15
CDR3aa: CASRDTGLQGNTIYF; CDR3nt: TGCGCCAGCAGGGATACAGGCCTTCAAGGAAACACCATATATTTT; v_gene: TRBV10-2; abundance: NA; j_gene: TRBJ1-3; d_gene: NA; len: 15
CDR3aa: CASSLSFSGYSNQPQHF; CDR3nt: TGTGCCAGCAGCTTGAGTTTTTCGGGTTACAGCAATCAGCCCCAGCATTTT; v_gene: TRBV5-8; abundance: NA; j_gene: TRBJ1-5; d_gene: NA; len: 17
CDR3aa: CTSSQARYFVYEQYF; CDR3nt: TGCACCAGCAGCCAAGCTCGTTACTTTGTCTACGAGCAGTACTTC; v_gene: TRBV1; abundance: NA; j_gene: TRBJ2-7; d_gene: NA; len: 15
CDR3aa: CASSPPGSSYEQYF; CDR3nt: TGTGCCAGCAGTCCTCCAGGGAGCTCCTACGAGCAGTACTTC; v_gene: TRBV5-4; abundance: NA; j_gene: TRBJ2-7; d_gene: NA; len: 14
CDR3aa: CASSKSGQISGNTIYF; CDR3nt: TGTGCCAGCAGTAAATCGGGACAGATCTCTGGAAACACCATATATTTT; v_gene: TRBV6-2/TRBV6-3; abundance: NA; j_gene: TRBJ1-3; d_gene: TRBD1; len: 16
CDR3aa: CASPHPGQGVHEQYF; CDR3nt: TGTGCCAGTCCTCACCCGGGACAGGGTGTCCACGAGCAGTACTTC; v_gene: TRBV5-8; abundance: NA; j_gene: TRBJ2-7; d_gene: TRBD1; len: 15
CDR3aa: CASSPNPRELFF; CDR3nt: TGTGCCAGCAGCCCCAATCCCCGGGAGCTGTTTTTT; v_gene: TRBV6-5; abundance: NA; j_gene: TRBJ2-2; d_gene: NA; len: 12
CDR3aa: CATAGAGRGNNSPLHF; CDR3nt: TGTGCCACCGCGGGGGCAGGGCGGGGGAATAATTCACCCCTCCACTTT; v_gene: TRBV2; abundance: NA; j_gene: TRBJ1-6; d_gene: NA; len: 16
CDR3aa: CASYSNQPQHF; CDR3nt: TGTGCCAGCTATAGCAATCAGCCCCAGCATTTT; v_gene: TRBV28; abundance: NA; j_gene: TRBJ1-5; d_gene: NA; len: 11
CDR3aa: CASSPSGGYNEQFF; CDR3nt: TGTGCCAGCAGCCCTAGCGGGGGGTACAATGAGCAGTTCTTC; v_gene: TRBV7-3; abundance: NA; j_gene: TRBJ2-1; d_gene: TRBD2; len: 14
CDR3aa: CASSSRGRNTGELFF; CDR3nt: TGTGCCAGCAGCTCTCGGGGGCGGAACACCGGGGAGCTGTTTTTT; v_gene: TRBV5-6; abundance: NA; j_gene: TRBJ2-2; d_gene: NA; len: 15
CDR3aa: CASSLHLGTSSYNSPLHF; CDR3nt: TGTGCCAGCAGCTTACATTTGGGCACTAGCTCCTATAATTCACCCCTCCACTTT; v_gene: TRBV7-9; abundance: few; j_gene: TRBJ1-6; d_gene: NA; len: 18
CDR3aa: CASRATSGGGNEQFF; CDR3nt: TGTGCCAGCAGAGCCACTAGCGGGGGGGGCAATGAGCAGTTCTTC; v_gene: TRBV6-5; abundance: once; j_gene: TRBJ2-1; d_gene: TRBD2; len: 15
CDR3aa: CASSLRTDSRYGYTF; CDR3nt: TGCGCCAGCAGCCTTCGGACAGATAGTCGCTATGGCTACACCTTC; v_gene: TRBV4-1; abundance: NA; j_gene: TRBJ1-2; d_gene: NA; len: 15
CDR3aa: CASSQKGQGEKLFF; CDR3nt: TGCGCCAGCAGCCAAAAGGGACAGGGTGAAAAACTGTTTTTT; v_gene: TRBV4-1; abundance: NA; j_gene: TRBJ1-4; d_gene: TRBD1; len: 14
CDR3aa: CASSSLQGVKNTEAFF; CDR3nt: TGTGCCAGCAGCTCTTTACAGGGGGTAAAGAACACTGAAGCTTTCTTT; v_gene: TRBV5-6; abundance: NA; j_gene: TRBJ1-1; d_gene: TRBD1; len: 16
CDR3aa: CASSRDSLNTEAFF; CDR3nt: TGTGCCAGCAGTAGGGACAGTTTGAACACTGAAGCTTTCTTT; v_gene: TRBV6-5; abundance: NA; j_gene: TRBJ1-1; d_gene: TRBD1; len: 14
CDR3aa: CASSYPQHEQYF; CDR3nt: TGTGCCAGCAGTTACCCCCAGCACGAGCAGTACTTC; v_gene: TRBV6-2/TRBV6-3; abundance: few; j_gene: TRBJ2-7; d_gene: NA; len: 12
CDR3aa: CATSRVPQGPVYGYTF; CDR3nt: TGTGCCACCAGCAGAGTGCCCCAGGGACCGGTCTATGGCTACACCTTC; v_gene: TRBV15; abundance: NA; j_gene: TRBJ1-2; d_gene: NA; len: 16
CDR3aa: CASSPGTGGVTGELFF; CDR3nt: TGTGCCAGCTCACCCGGGACAGGGGGCGTCACCGGGGAGCTGTTTTTT; v_gene: TRBV18; abundance: NA; j_gene: TRBJ2-2; d_gene: TRBD1; len: 16
CDR3aa: CASSWDGPPQQFF; CDR3nt: TGTGCCAGCAGCTGGGACGGACCTCCTCAGCAGTTCTTC; v_gene: TRBV12-3/TRBV12-4; abundance: few; j_gene: TRBJ2-1; d_gene: NA; len: 13
CDR3aa: CASSFRDSYNSPLHF; CDR3nt: TGTGCCAGCAGTTTCCGGGACAGCTATAATTCACCCCTCCACTTT; v_gene: TRBV11-2; abundance: NA; j_gene: TRBJ1-6; d_gene: TRBD1; len: 15
CDR3aa: CASSLRPGTGVATNEKLFF; CDR3nt: TGTGCCAGCAGCTTGAGGCCAGGGACGGGGGTGGCAACTAATGAAAAACTGTTTTTT; v_gene: TRBV5-5; abundance: NA; j_gene: TRBJ1-4; d_gene: NA; len: 19
CDR3aa: CASSPSNYGYTF; CDR3nt: TGTGCCAGCAGTCCGTCGAACTATGGCTACACCTTC; v_gene: TRBV6-2/TRBV6-3; abundance: NA; j_gene: TRBJ1-2; d_gene: NA; len: 12
CDR3aa: CASSFGRNRGPTEKLFF; CDR3nt: TGTGCCAGCAGCTTCGGTCGCAACAGGGGACCGACTGAAAAACTGTTTTTT; v_gene: TRBV13; abundance: once; j_gene: TRBJ1-4; d_gene: TRBD1; len: 17
CDR3aa: CASSQDISAGGNQPQHF; CDR3nt: TGTGCCAGCAGCCAAGATATTAGTGCAGGGGGTAATCAGCCCCAGCATTTT; v_gene: TRBV3-1/TRBV3-2; abundance: few; j_gene: TRBJ1-5; d_gene: TRBD1; len: 17